This T cell receptor (beta chain) was identified during a study of T cells expressing NK-cell markers. With UMIs, 5'RACE template switching was used to make TCR beta cDNA. TCRdb re-called the 5' RACE reads, yielding one record per CDR3 amino acid sequence without DNA. The sample's table shows 500,000 to 600,000 distinct CDR3 sequences. This receptor was taken from a man between 18 and 35 years old in good health. Material for sequencing was blood T cells: a sorted CD56 or NKG2C T cell subset, CD4+ or CD8+ T cells, or bulk PBMC T cells (not recorded which).

CDR3: CASQGQGQETQYF. The genes are TRBV27 and TRBJ2-5; lacking DNA, the TRBD1 call made by TCRdb goes unchecked. The CDR3 loop spans 13 amino acids. Germline V gene lookup returns CDR1 MNHEY and CDR2 SMNVEV (reference sequence).